This passage covers 20 T cell receptor beta chains from one sample sequenced in a study of blood T cell repertoires in COVID-19. Clones were read by immunoSEQ multiplex PCR, and TCRdb kept only the in-frame ones, dropping some. The table lists fewer than 85,000 clones, roughly 80% of them singletons, with less than 8% in the top ten. The sample was peripheral blood. The receptors were sampled from an older woman with acute or convalescent COVID-19.

The rearrangement uses TRBV6-5 and TRBJ1-2, with 7 bases fitting TRBD1. This CDR3 is 14 amino acids long. J gave up 2 bases and V 6 bases, and 6 bases lay outside the gene matches. From germline, CDR1 is MNHEY and CDR2 SVGAGI. The CDR3 protein is CASSRDRSNYGYTF. In DNA, the CDR3 is TGTGCCAGCAGCCGGGACAGATCAAACTATGGCTACACCTTC.

The V call is TRBV5-1, the J call TRBJ2-5; the match to TRBD1 covers 7 bases. This CDR3 region has 15 residues. CDR1 SGHRS and CDR2 YFSETQ come from the germline V gene. The V gene end was trimmed by 4 bases and the J gene end by 6 bases; junction bases not matched to a gene: 12. The CDR3, as DNA: TGCGCCAGCAGCCCCCGGGACAGCCAAGAGAAGACCCAGTACTTC. This gives the protein CASSPRDSQEKTQYF. The whole variable domain, remainder taken from reference TRBV5-1 and TRBJ2-5, is KAGVTQTPRYLIKTRGQQVTLSCSPISGHRSVSWYQQTPGQGLQFLFEYFSETQRNKGNFPGRFSGRQFSNSRSEMNVSTLELGDSALYLCASSPRDSQEKTQYFGPGTRLLVL.

The rearrangement links TRBV9 to TRBJ2-2; 10 positions agree with TRBD1. CDR1 is SGDLS, CDR2 YYNGEE, per germline. The CDR3 runs to 15 residues. V lost 4 bases and J lost 4; bases outside the gene matches: 4. The CDR3 sequence: CASSPRTGGTGELFF. CDR3 DNA: TGTGCCAGCAGCCCCCGGACAGGGGGCACCGGGGAGCTGTTTTTT.

The chain combines TRBV6-5 with TRBJ2-7, with TRBD1 matching 7 bases. J lost 4 bases, V lost 0 bases, and 9 bases had no gene match. The CDR3 is 16 amino acids. Germline V CDR1 and CDR2: MNHEY, SVGAGI. In nucleotides, the CDR3 is TGTGCCAGCAGTTACTCGGCGGCAGGGGGTTGGTACGAGCAGTACTTC. Its protein product is CASSYSAAGGWYEQYF.

J is TRBJ1-6 and V is TRBV7-2; 8 nucleotides line up with TRBD1. Per germline, CDR1 SGHTA and CDR2 FQGNSA. J gave up 0 bases and V 3 bases, and 10 bases lay outside the gene matches. The CDR3 spans 19 residues. The CDR3 region has the DNA TGTGCCAGCAGCTTGGACAGGGCCCTCCTTAGCTCCTATAATTCACCCCTCCACTTT. This sequence encodes CASSLDRALLSSYNSPLHF.

The chain uses TRBV5-5 and TRBJ1-2; D may be TRBD1 (5 bases). The length of the CDR3 is 13 residues. Germline V gene sequence: CDR1 SGHKS, CDR2 YYEKEE (reference sequence). V dropped 0 bases and J dropped 4 bases, with 7 bases sitting between them. The CDR3 DNA is TGTGCCAGCAGCTTGGACAGGCCCTATGGCTACACCTTC. This encodes CASSLDRPYGYTF.

This clone rates as medium-sized. The chain combines TRBV7-9 with TRBJ1-2; TRBD1 might be the D (6 bases). There are 14 residues in the CDR3. Trimming stripped 4 bases from V and 4 bases from J, with 13 bases between. Germline V gene data show CDR1 as SEHNR and CDR2 as FQNEAQ (reference sequence). The CDR3 nucleotides are TGTGCCAGCAGCTCCTTTGACAGGTTCTATGGCTACACCTTC. Residues: CASSSFDRFYGYTF.

The chain combines TRBV4-2 with TRBJ2-7; D remains unclear. The CDR3 spans 16 residues. V was shortened by 0 bases and J by 0 bases, with 12 bases between the two germline ends. The V gene's germline CDR1 is LGHNA and CDR2 YNFKEQ. The CDR3 is CASSQDLSQISYEQYF. DNA for the CDR3: TGTGCCAGCAGCCAAGATCTTTCTCAGATCTCCTACGAGCAGTACTTC.

V and J are TRBV7-2 and TRBJ2-3; TRBD2 aligns across 11 bases. The germline V gene has CDR1 SGHTA and CDR2 FQGNSA. Trimming at V came to 4 bases and at J to 5 bases, leaving 8 bases not matched to a gene. The CDR3 is 16 residues long. This chain's CDR3 is CASSSIAGGLEDTQYF. CDR3 nucleotide sequence: TGTGCCAGCAGCTCGATAGCGGGGGGGCTCGAAGATACGCAGTATTTT.

Regarding this clone: One end of the junction does not line up with germline, which may come from a read error. V gene TRBV11-2 combines with J gene TRBJ1-3; 7 positions match TRBD1. The length of the CDR3 is 13 residues. Germline V gene data show CDR1 as SGHAT and CDR2 as FQNNGV. The CDR3 bases are TGTGCCAGCAGCTTAGACGAAGTGGACAGGCCTTTCTTT. Residues: CASSLDEVDRPFF. Full variable domain (rest looked up from reference TRBV11-2 and TRBJ1-3): EAGVAQSPRYKIIEKRQSVAFWCNPISGHATLYWYQQILGQGPKLLIQFQNNGVVDDSQLPKDRFSAERLKGVDSTLKIQPAKLEDSAVYLCASSLDEVDRPFFGEGSWLTVV.

J is TRBJ2-2 and V is TRBV4-1, with D possibly TRBD1 on 6 matching bases. V was trimmed by 1 base and J by 4 bases, leaving 10 bases between them. Looked up from germline, CDR1 is MGHRA and CDR2 is YSYEKL. The CDR3 covers 15 residues. DNA of the CDR3: TGCGCCAGCAGCCAAGGGGACACCGCCACCGGGGAGCTGTTTTTT. It encodes CASSQGDTATGELFF.

V usage is TRBV5-1 and J usage is TRBJ1-5; D gene unclear. The V gene lost 3 bases and the J gene lost 4 bases, with 14 bases spanning the gap. The CDR3 is made up of 15 amino acids. Germline assignment: CDR1 SGHRS and CDR2 YFSETQ. The CDR3 reads CASSSSGSMNQPQHF. DNA of the CDR3: TGCGCCAGCAGCTCCTCGGGGAGTATGAATCAGCCCCAGCATTTT. Together with reference TRBV5-1 and TRBJ1-5, the CDR3 gives the full variable domain: KAGVTQTPRYLIKTRGQQVTLSCSPISGHRSVSWYQQTPGQGLQFLFEYFSETQRNKGNFPGRFSGRQFSNSRSEMNVSTLELGDSALYLCASSSSGSMNQPQHFGDGTRLSIL.

This sequence joins TRBV20-1 and TRBJ1-2; a possible D gene is TRBD1 (5 bases). V lost 3 bases and J 5 bases, leaving 10 bases between the germline ends. Germline V gene sequence: CDR1 DFQATT, CDR2 SNEGSKA (reference sequence). The CDR3 has 12 residues. The CDR3 sequence: CSASSGTYGYTF. CDR3 nucleotide sequence: TGCAGTGCTAGTTCAGGGACTTATGGCTACACCTTC.

The chain uses TRBV19 and TRBJ1-1; the match to TRBD1 covers 7 bases. Looked up from germline, CDR1 is LNHDA and CDR2 is SQIVND (reference sequence). The CDR3 extends over 13 amino acids. Trimming removed 7 bases from V and 9 bases from J; junction bases left unmatched: 11. In nucleotides, the CDR3 is TGTGCCAGTACCCACACCGGGACAGCAAAAGCTTTCTTT. It codes for CASTHTGTAKAFF.

This chain connects TRBV11-2 to TRBJ2-3; 7 bases agree with TRBD2. The CDR3 is 15 amino acids. The V gene end was trimmed by 5 bases and the J gene end by 0 bases; junction bases not matched to a gene: 5. Germline V gives CDR1 SGHAT, CDR2 FQNNGV. In DNA, the CDR3 is TGTGCCAGCAGCCGTCCTAGCGGCAGCACAGATACGCAGTATTTT. Encoded protein: CASSRPSGSTDTQYF.

The rearrangement uses TRBV5-1 and TRBJ2-1, with D unclear. The germline V gene has CDR1 SGHRS and CDR2 YFSETQ. CDR3 length equals 13 residues. V lost 1 base, J lost 5 bases, and 7 bases lay in between. CDR3 bases: TGCGCCAGCAGCTTGCGAGCCAACAATGAGCAGTTCTTC. This gives the protein CASSLRANNEQFF.

The chain carries TRBV19 and TRBJ1-6, with 9 positions matching TRBD1. With 6 bases clipped from V and 5 bases from J, the junction kept 5 bases outside the gene matches. This CDR3 has 15 residues. Germline V gene sequence: CDR1 LNHDA, CDR2 SQIVND (reference sequence). In DNA form, the CDR3 reads TGTGCCAGTAGCCAACAGGGGGCAAATAATTCACCCCTCCACTTT. Protein product: CASSQQGANNSPLHF. Full variable domain (rest looked up from reference TRBV19 and TRBJ1-6): DGGITQSPKYLFRKEGQNVTLSCEQNLNHDAMYWYRQDPGQGLRLIYYSQIVNDFQKGDIAEGYSVSREKKESFPLTVTSAQKNPTAFYLCASSQQGANNSPLHFGNGTRLTVT.

The chain joins TRBV9 to TRBJ2-3, with TRBD1 as a possible D gene (5 bases). CDR1 is SGDLS, CDR2 YYNGEE, per germline. V lost 3 bases, J lost 0 bases, and 14 bases lay in between. The CDR3 has 16 amino acids. In DNA form, the CDR3 reads TGTGCCAGCAGCGCTGGACACAAACTCAGCACAGATACGCAGTATTTT. It codes for CASSAGHKLSTDTQYF.

The chain links TRBV15 to TRBJ1-1; no reliable D call. CDR1 is LNHNV and CDR2 is YYDKDF in the germline V gene (reference sequence). The CDR3 sequence is 14 residues long. Deletions cut 6 bases from V and 1 base from J, with 12 bases between. The CDR3 here is CATRGGLGNTEAFF. CDR3 sequence (DNA): TGTGCCACCAGGGGAGGGCTGGGGAACACTGAAGCTTTCTTT.

The chain recombines TRBV7-6 with TRBJ2-2, with D possibly being TRBD1 (5 bases). This CDR3 is built from 13 residues. Between the trimmed V and J ends, which lost 5 bases and 5 bases, there was a span of 9 bases. CDR1 is SGHVS and CDR2 is FNYEAQ in the germline V gene. This CDR3 is CASSLGQTGELFF. In nucleotides, the CDR3 is TGTGCCAGCAGCCTCGGACAAACCGGGGAGCTGTTTTTT.